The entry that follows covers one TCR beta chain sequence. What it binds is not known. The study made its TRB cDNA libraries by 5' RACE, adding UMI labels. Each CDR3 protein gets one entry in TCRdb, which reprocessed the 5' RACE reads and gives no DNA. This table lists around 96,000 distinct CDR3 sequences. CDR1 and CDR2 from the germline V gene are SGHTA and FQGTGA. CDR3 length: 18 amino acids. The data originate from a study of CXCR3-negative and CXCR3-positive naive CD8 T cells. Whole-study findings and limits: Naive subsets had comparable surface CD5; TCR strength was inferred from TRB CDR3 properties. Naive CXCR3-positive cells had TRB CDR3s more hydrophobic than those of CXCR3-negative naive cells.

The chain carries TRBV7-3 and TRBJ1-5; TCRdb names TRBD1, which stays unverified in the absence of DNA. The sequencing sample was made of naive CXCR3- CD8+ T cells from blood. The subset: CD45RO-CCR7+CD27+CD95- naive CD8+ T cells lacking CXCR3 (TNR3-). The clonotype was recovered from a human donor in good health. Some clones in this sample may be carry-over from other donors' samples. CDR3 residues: CASSFISRGRYGNQPQHF.